This T cell receptor (beta chain) stems from a study of human T cells and chemical hapten exposure. As for the study in general: How much TCR each sample yielded varied, mostly because pooled library volumes differed slightly.

Regarding the study as a whole: TCRs above 1 in 1000 frequency did not change with DPC sensitization.

The study's library attached unique molecular identifiers to single cDNA molecules. Authors' methods: Individual samples carried between about 20,000 and 700,000 TCRs, with 80,000 to 100,000 as the median. TCRdb re-analysed the RACE reads in MiXCR, keeping a single row per CDR3 protein. In this record, the V and J calls reflect TCRdb's handling and not the investigators' own analysis. The sample holds 65,000 or so distinct CDR3 sequences; roughly 6.1% are singletons and the top ten take 3% to 4%. This clonotype has ten or more counts. Its target is unknown. Germline lookup yields CDR1 LGHNA and CDR2 YSLEER. The CDR3 is made up of 17 amino acids. J was trimmed by 0 bases and V by 1 base; bases with no gene match: 5. Time point denoted: healthy volunteer bleed at 6 weeks. Unfractionated whole blood yielded total RNA.

This TCR was sampled from a female donor in good health. Some clones in this sample may be carry-over from other donors' samples. Source material: whole blood. The chain recombines TRBV4-3 with TRBJ2-4, with 8 bases aligning to TRBD2. The CDR3 reads CASSQVPAGGAKNIQYF. The CDR3 DNA sequence: TGCGCCAGCAGCCAAGTTCCGGCGGGAGGAGCCAAAAACATTCAGTACTTC.